This T cell receptor beta chain was obtained from a study of cytomegalovirus exposure and HLA in healthy donors. Study-wide findings and caveats: In a later analysis, productive TCRs from donors in an Asian-associated ancestry cluster reportedly carried fewer N-insertions than the cohort mean. Specificity for CMV antigens was confirmed in vitro for three of the CMV-associated chains. According to an earlier analysis, most TCR beta V segments yielded productive rearrangements about 87% or about 30% of the time.

As regards this clone: What it binds is unknown.

13 Jbeta primers and 60 Vbeta primers were used for the PCR. Authors' processing steps: Roughly 11 million shared chains were among some 75 million unique TCR beta chains counted in a later analysis. Sequenced by immunoSEQ multiplex PCR; TCRdb stores in-frame clones only, minus some. The V and J calls and clone size come from that table; D and trimming were worked out from the DNA. Counted here are approximately 190,000 clones, roughly 80% occurring once; the ten biggest clones make up 2% to 2.5%. The CDR3 consists of 15 residues. Trimming took 0 bases from V and 4 from J, leaving 11 bases between them. Per germline, CDR1 SGHNT and CDR2 YYREEE (reference sequence).

The sequenced sample was PBMCs. This receptor was obtained from a young woman in good health and CMV-seropositive. The V gene is TRBV5-4, the J gene TRBJ2-1, with D hard to call. CDR3 sequence reads: CASSLAPVSYNEQFF. DNA for the CDR3: TGTGCCAGCAGCTTGGCCCCTGTGAGTTACAATGAGCAGTTCTTC.